Listed here are 18 T cell receptor beta chains from one sample, sequenced in a study of early T cells in non-severe SARS-CoV-2 infection. TCRdb re-derived calls from the 5' RACE reads in MiXCR, one entry per CDR3 protein. The sample contains 77,000 or so distinct CDR3 sequences, around 15% of which appear only once. Sequences were derived from whole blood, sampled at baseline. Receptors were obtained from an adult who was a healthcare worker with PCR-confirmed SARS-CoV-2 infection or an uninfected control (not recorded which).

In this sample, this clonotype turned up many times. The chain joins TRBV7-9 to TRBJ2-7; D tentatively reads TRBD1 or TRBD2 (6 bases each). In germline, CDR1 is SEHNR, CDR2 FQNEAQ (reference sequence). Trimming took off 10 bases at V and 4 bases at J, with 17 bases between the two ends. The CDR3 runs to 13 residues. The DNA for the CDR3 is TGTGCCATCTCGGACAGCGGGCCTTACGAGCAGTACTTC. This sequence encodes CAISDSGPYEQYF.

This clonotype was picked up many times. The chain recombines TRBV7-9 with TRBJ2-7, with 7 bases that match TRBD2. The CDR3 covers 16 residues. CDR1 and CDR2 (germline): SEHNR, FQNEAQ (reference sequence). Trimming at V came to 4 bases and at J to 1 base, leaving 10 bases not matched to a gene. CDR3 protein: CASSSPSGATSYEQYF. The CDR3 bases are TGTGCCAGCAGCTCCCCCAGCGGGGCTACATCCTACGAGCAGTACTTC.

This clonotype was found once. The chain joins TRBV6-1 to TRBJ1-2; weak D call: TRBD1 (5 bases). This CDR3 has 13 amino acids. Trimming cost V 5 bases and J 8 bases, with 15 bases left between them. Per germline, CDR1 MNHNS and CDR2 SASEGT. The DNA of the CDR3 is TGTGCCAGCAGTTGGGACGGACGCCAAGGCTACACCTTC. Its translation is CASSWDGRQGYTF.

The chain joins TRBV7-6 to TRBJ2-1, with D possibly TRBD2 on 7 matching bases. The CDR3 is made up of 18 amino acids. CDR1 and CDR2 (germline): SGHVS, FNYEAQ. With 1 base removed from V and 2 bases from J, the gap between germline ends came to 18 bases. The CDR3 nucleotides are TGTGCCAGCAGCTTAGTCGAACTTGGGGGGGCTGCCTACAATGAGCAGTTCTTC. This sequence encodes CASSLVELGGAAYNEQFF.

This rearrangement joins TRBV5-1 to TRBJ2-3, with 8 bases identical to TRBD1. Per the germline V gene, CDR1 is SGHRS and CDR2 is YFSETQ. J gave up 5 bases and V 1 base, and 3 bases lay outside the gene matches. CDR3 size: 14 residues. The CDR3 bases are TGCGCCAGCAGCTTGTTGACAGGGGAAGATACGCAGTATTTT. Amino acids: CASSLLTGEDTQYF.

This clonotype was counted at least ten times. This rearrangement joins TRBV28 to TRBJ2-7; 7 bases map to TRBD1. The CDR3 runs 19 residues. Per germline, CDR1 MDHEN and CDR2 SYDVKM. V lost 4 bases and J lost 0; bases outside the gene matches: 18. The DNA for the CDR3 is TGTGCCAGCAGTTCCTACGCGACAGGGCTAGTAATTAGCTCCTACGAGCAGTACTTC. It translates to CASSSYATGLVISSYEQYF.

This clonotype turned up a few times. The rearrangement links TRBV7-9 to TRBJ1-5; D gene uncertain. Looked up from germline, CDR1 is SEHNR and CDR2 is FQNEAQ (reference sequence). The CDR3 extends over 15 amino acids. Trimming removed 5 bases at V and 4 bases at J, with 15 bases between. The DNA of the CDR3 is TGTGCCAGCAGCCCAGGCCCTGCATATAATCAGCCCCAGCATTTT. It codes for CASSPGPAYNQPQHF.

The chain combines TRBV12-3 or TRBV12-4 with TRBJ2-5, with 9 bases that match TRBD2. V trimming: 3 bases; J trimming: 3 bases; junction bases outside the gene matches: 2. This CDR3 spans 14 amino acids. This CDR3 is CASSLTSGEETQYF. The CDR3 coding sequence is TGTGCCAGCAGTTTGACTAGCGGAGAAGAGACCCAGTACTTC.

This clonotype was observed a handful of times. The CDR3 DNA sequence: TGTGCCACCAGCCGACAGGGTCAGGAACAGCCCCAGCATTTT. Protein: CATSRQGQEQPQHF. This chain uses TRBV15 with TRBJ1-5; 7 nucleotides align to TRBD1. V lost 5 bases, J lost 7 bases, and 8 bases stayed unmatched. The germline CDR1 and CDR2 sequences are LNHNV and YYDKDF (reference sequence). CDR3 size: 14 residues. Variable domain in full (rest from reference TRBV15 and TRBJ1-5): DAMVIQNPRYQVTQFGKPVTLSCSQTLNHNVMYWYQQKSSQAPKLLFHYYDKDFNNEADTPDNFQSRRPNTSFCFLDIRSPGLGDTAMYLCATSRQGQEQPQHFGDGTRLSIL.

The table lists this clonotype with many counts. The chain joins TRBV24-1 to TRBJ2-1; D may be TRBD1 or TRBD2 (6 bases each). The CDR3 totals 16 residues. V was clipped by 1 base and J by 0 bases, with 9 bases between them. The germline V gene encodes CDR1 KGHDR and CDR2 SFDVKD. The CDR3, as DNA: TGTGCCACCAGTGATTTCGGAGGGGGCTCCTACAATGAGCAGTTCTTC. It codes for CATSDFGGGSYNEQFF.

The gene calls are TRBV20-1 and TRBJ1-2, with D possibly TRBD1 on 6 matching bases. From germline, CDR1 is DFQATT and CDR2 SNEGSKA (reference sequence). Trimming shortened V by 5 bases and J by 7 bases, and 14 bases separated the two germline ends. The CDR3 totals 12 residues. CDR3 sequence (DNA): TGCAGTGCTCCCGACAGGATGCGTGGCTACACCTTC. Encoded protein: CSAPDRMRGYTF.

There are many counts of this clonotype. The chain employs TRBV7-6 and TRBJ2-7; 8 nucleotides align to TRBD2. CDR1 and CDR2 (germline): SGHVS, FNYEAQ. The CDR3 sequence is 15 residues long. Trimming took 4 bases from V and 3 from J; bases not matched to a gene: 8. This CDR3 is CASSYLREGYYEQYF. In DNA, the CDR3 is TGTGCCAGCAGCTACCTTCGGGAGGGGTACTACGAGCAGTACTTC.

This clonotype occurred many times. V gene TRBV2 combines with J gene TRBJ2-5; D gene unclear. The CDR3 runs 11 residues. The germline V and J ends were trimmed by 7 bases and 0 bases, with 3 bases remaining between them. Germline V lookup: CDR1 SNHLY, CDR2 FYNNEI. The CDR3 loop reads CASKYQETQYF. The CDR3 coding sequence is TGTGCCAGCAAGTACCAAGAGACCCAGTACTTC.

This clonotype appeared many times. This chain connects TRBV29-1 to TRBJ2-7; 8 bases are shared with TRBD1. The CDR3 consists of 14 residues. Germline CDR1 SQVTM, CDR2 ANQGSEA. V shed 3 bases and J 5 bases; nucleotides not matched to a gene: 9. CDR3 sequence reads: CSVDSGRGLDEQYF. The CDR3 DNA reads TGCAGCGTTGATTCCGGCAGGGGGCTTGACGAGCAGTACTTC.

This sequence joins TRBV12-3 or TRBV12-4 and TRBJ2-3; D is possibly TRBD1 or TRBD2 (6 bases each). CDR3 length: 13 amino acids. Trimming stripped 3 bases from V and 5 bases from J, with 9 bases between. The CDR3 sequence is CASSFRGGDTQYF. The CDR3 DNA reads TGTGCCAGCAGTTTCAGGGGAGGAGATACGCAGTATTTT.

This clonotype showed up many times. The rearrangement links TRBV6-1 to TRBJ2-7; TRBD1 aligns across 11 bases. The trim removed 8 bases at V and 3 bases at J, leaving 12 bases unmatched. The CDR3 is made up of 16 amino acids. Germline loops: CDR1 MNHNS, CDR2 SASEGT. The CDR3 DNA reads as TGTGCCAGCCGGCTTGGACAGGGGGCTGGAGGCTACGAGCAGTACTTC. Protein sequence: CASRLGQGAGGYEQYF.

CDR3 DNA sequence: TGTGCCAGCAGCTTACAACGACCCTACGAGCAGTACTTC. It is translated as CASSLQRPYEQYF. The chain has TRBV7-2 and TRBJ2-7; D gene unclear. The CDR3 runs 13 residues. V was trimmed by 2 bases and J by 2 bases, leaving 7 bases between them. Looked up from germline, CDR1 is SGHTA and CDR2 is FQGNSA.

This clonotype came up a few times. V is TRBV7-2 and J is TRBJ2-7; D is unresolved. Germline CDR1 SGHTA, CDR2 FQGNSA. The CDR3 extends over 11 amino acids. Trimming took 3 bases from V and 2 from J, leaving 2 bases between them. CDR3 sequence: CASSFTYEQYF. The DNA of the CDR3 is TGTGCCAGCAGCTTTACCTACGAGCAGTACTTC. Based on the CDR3 plus reference TRBV7-2 and TRBJ2-7, the full variable domain is GAGVSQSPSNKVTEKGKDVELRCDPISGHTALYWYRQSLGQGLEFLIYFQGNSAPDKSGLPSDRFSAERTGGSVSTLTIQRTQQEDSAVYLCASSFTYEQYFGPGTRLTVT.